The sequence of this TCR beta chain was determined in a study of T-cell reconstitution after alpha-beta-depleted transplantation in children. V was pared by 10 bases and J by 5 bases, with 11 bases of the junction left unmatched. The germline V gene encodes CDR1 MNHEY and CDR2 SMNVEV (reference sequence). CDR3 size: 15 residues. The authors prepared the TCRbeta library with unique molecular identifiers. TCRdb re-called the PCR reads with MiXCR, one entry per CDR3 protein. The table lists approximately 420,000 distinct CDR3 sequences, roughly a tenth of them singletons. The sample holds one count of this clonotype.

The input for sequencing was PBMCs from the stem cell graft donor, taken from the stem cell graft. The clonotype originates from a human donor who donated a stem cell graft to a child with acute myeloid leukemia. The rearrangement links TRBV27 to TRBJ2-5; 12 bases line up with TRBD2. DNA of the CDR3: TGTGCCACCCTCCCACTAGCGGGAGGCCAGGAGACCCAGTACTTC. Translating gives CATLPLAGGQETQYF.